This entry features one TCR beta chain sequence. Its antigen is currently not known. No base qualities exist here, and no much larger clone lies one base off it. This sample was included in a study of CD8+ T cells in alopecia areata (dated by TCRdb to the late 2010s). Regarding the research as a whole: The treated patients, all with moderate-to-severe alopecia areata, were enrolled in an open-label pilot trial of oral tofacitinib given at 5 to 10 mg twice daily. Patients stayed on tofacitinib for 6 to 18 months and then had 6 months of follow-up off drug so that delayed response and recurrence could be assessed. To study T cell clonal expansion in alopecia areata, the researchers applied high-throughput TCRbeta sequencing to both the C3H/HeJ mouse model and human patients. Human TCRbeta sequencing covered scalp tissue and sorted CD4+ and CD8+ peripheral blood T cells from patchy and totalis/universalis alopecia areata patients and healthy controls. Biopsies were taken from tofacitinib-treated patients at baseline and at 4 and 24 weeks of treatment, and a later scalp biopsy was taken in several of the tofacitinib-treated patients. Clonality in the scalp was compared among normal scalp (n=4), patchy alopecia areata scalp (n=8), and alopecia totalis/universalis scalp (n=8). The RNA source kit depended on sample type: the PAXgene miRNA kit for fixed scalp, the miRNeasy kit for PBMCs, and the RNeasy kit for mouse skin. Amplification of TCRbeta CDR3 regions was done by immunoSEQ multiplex PCR using 35 Vbeta forward primers and 13 Jbeta reverse primers. Study-wide conclusions, independent of this receptor: Compared with mice, TCR sequences shared between patients were less clear, possibly partly because of HLA diversity across the patient population. Resident alphabeta T cells in normal human skin are also sequenced, complicating scalp TCR repertoire analysis, unlike mouse skin dominated by gammadelta T cells. Compared with normal scalp, lesional scalp, particularly in alopecia totalis/universalis, had higher clonality and more expanded CD8+ clones, which suggests antigenic drive.

Lesional scalp punch biopsies and peripheral blood were obtained from alopecia areata patients. PBMCs were separated by density centrifugation and stained for CD3, CD4 and CD8, after which CD4+ and CD8+ T cells were sorted on a FACSAria. Via the germline V gene (reference sequence), CDR1 is LNHDA and CDR2 SQIVND. Including cysteine and phenylalanine, the CDR3 has 17 amino acids. Only the CDR3 DNA is retained, 51 bases long and in frame from the first base. Relative to germline, V is 3 bases shorter and J is 1 base shorter, with 18 bases between their ends. Library method: the immunoSEQ multiplex PCR assay. RNA was extracted from all samples and reverse transcribed into cDNA as template for TCR sequencing. First-strand cDNA was synthesized using SuperScript III with a 2:1 mix of oligo-dT and random hexamers. A synthetic immune receptor repertoire was used to measure amplification bias, and any remaining bias was corrected computationally. Processing in the source paper ran as follows. Raw reads were preprocessed for error removal, and CDR3 was defined according to IMGT conventions as running from the conserved cysteine to phenylalanine. Clonality was computed by normalizing Shannon entropy by log2 of the number of productive unique TCRs and subtracting the result from 1. CD4 or CD8 identity of scalp clones was inferred by cross-referencing scalp TCRbeta sequences with sorted blood CD4 and CD8 repertoires. Not all clones reach the TCRdb copy of this immuneACCESS table, which keeps in-frame sequences only. Checked studies attribute under half of the gap to unresolved V genes and leave the rest unexplained. V and J calls and clone size are as listed in that table; D and trimming were resolved from the DNA. This sample gives 150,000 or so clones in total; around 50% of them show up just once. Roughly 6.8% of the sample is in the top ten clones.

Sequencing was done on a sample of CD4+ T cells sorted from blood. This clonotype was obtained from a human donor with alopecia areata. In this chain, TRBV19 is recombined with TRBJ1-2; the D gene lacks a confident call. CDR3 reads: CASSIALGGRVNYGYTF. The DNA is as follows: TGTGCCAGTAGTATTGCTTTGGGAGGCCGCGTTAACTATGGCTACACCTTC.